A single sample gave rise to the 23 T cell receptor beta chains below, sequenced in a study of response to subunit inactivated influenza vaccine. MiXCR, run by TCRdb on the RT-PCR reads, gives a single entry per CDR3 protein. The data show about 530,000 distinct CDR3 sequences, with 12% seen just once and around 9.6% held by the top ten. Sequencing was performed on PBMCs from blood, taken on the day of vaccination. These receptors were taken from a man in his fifties who received an inactivated influenza vaccine.

This clonotype was seen ten or more times. The chain couples TRBV29-1 to TRBJ1-5; a possible D gene is TRBD1 (6 bases). The V end was cut by 0 bases, the J end by 6 bases, with 12 bases between. The CDR3 has 14 residues. Germline values: CDR1 SQVTM, CDR2 ANQGSEA. CDR3 in DNA: TGCAGCGTTGAAGATGGGGGGGCCCGTCAGCCCCAGCATTTT. It encodes CSVEDGGARQPQHF.

The sample holds a few counts of this clonotype. The chain is built from TRBV12-3 or TRBV12-4 and TRBJ2-7, with D hard to call. This CDR3 comprises 15 residues. The V and J ends lost 10 bases and 5 bases respectively, with 24 bases between them. The CDR3 DNA reads TGTGCCAAAGGCAAGAACGGGCAGGTGATAGACGAGCAGTACTTC. It yields the protein CAKGKNGQVIDEQYF.

The rearrangement uses TRBV24-1 and TRBJ2-1, with TRBD1 identical over 9 bases. This CDR3 has 16 residues. The ends lost 2 bases at V and 4 bases at J; junction bases unmatched: 5. Germline CDR1 and CDR2: KGHDR and SFDVKD. CDR3 sequence: CATSDSRDRVYNEQFF. As DNA, the CDR3 is TGTGCCACCAGTGATTCAAGGGACAGGGTATACAATGAGCAGTTCTTC.

The rearrangement links TRBV7-9 to TRBJ2-7, with TRBD1 as a possible D gene (6 bases). This CDR3 comprises 14 residues. CDR1 is SEHNR, CDR2 FQNEAQ, per germline (reference sequence). V dropped 1 base and J dropped 3 bases, with 10 bases sitting between them. In DNA, the CDR3 is TGTGCCAGCAGCTTAGGTCCAGGGGTCTACGAGCAGTACTTC. This encodes CASSLGPGVYEQYF.

Here the CDR3 reads CASSLRPGLGIGETQYF. The CDR3 nucleotides read TGTGCCAGCAGCTTAAGGCCGGGACTAGGGATAGGGGAGACCCAGTACTTC. J is TRBJ2-5 and V is TRBV7-2; 8 nucleotides line up with TRBD2. This CDR3 is built from 17 residues. V lost 2 bases to trimming and J lost 5 bases; unmatched junction nucleotides: 13. CDR1 and CDR2 (germline): SGHTA, FQGNSA.

There are a few counts of this clonotype. The chain couples TRBV5-1 to TRBJ1-1, with D possibly being TRBD1 (5 bases). Trimming left V 0 bases short and J 6 bases short, with 12 bases between. The CDR3 loop spans 14 amino acids. In germline, CDR1 is SGHRS, CDR2 YFSETQ. The CDR3 DNA follows: TGCGCCAGCAGCTTGGGGGGGACGGGCCCTGAAGCTTTCTTT. Its protein product is CASSLGGTGPEAFF.

This clonotype was counted a few times. This sequence joins TRBV7-9 and TRBJ2-7; either TRBD1 or TRBD2 may fit D (5 bases each). V lost 1 base and J lost 6, with 10 bases in between. The CDR3 totals 13 residues. The germline V gene has CDR1 SEHNR and CDR2 FQNEAQ (reference sequence). DNA for the CDR3: TGTGCCAGCAGCTTAGGGGCAGGGAGCGAGCAGTACTTC. Translation: CASSLGAGSEQYF.

V usage is TRBV12-3 or TRBV12-4 and J usage is TRBJ2-5, with 9 bases lining up with TRBD2. This CDR3 spans 15 amino acids. Trimming cost V 3 bases and J 3 bases; bases outside gene matches: 5. The CDR3 loop is CASSFPSSGEETQYF. DNA for the CDR3: TGTGCCAGCAGTTTTCCATCTAGCGGGGAAGAGACCCAGTACTTC.

This clonotype was seen more than once but under ten times. CDR3: CASSLGQTEQYF. The CDR3, as DNA: TGTGCCAGCAGCTTAGGCCAGACAGAGCAGTACTTC. The chain is built from TRBV13 and TRBJ2-7; D remains unclear. Germline values: CDR1 PRHDT, CDR2 FYEKMQ (reference sequence). The CDR3 spans 12 residues. Trimming removed 0 bases at V and 7 bases at J, with 7 bases between.

The V call is TRBV6-5, the J call TRBJ2-7; no firm D call. Germline V CDR1 and CDR2: MNHEY, SVGAGI. The CDR3 covers 15 residues. Trimming left V 0 bases short and J 6 bases short, with 15 bases between. The CDR3 spells CASSYSAQPNLEQYF. The CDR3 nucleotides are TGTGCCAGCAGTTACTCGGCGCAGCCCAACCTCGAGCAGTACTTC.

The chain combines TRBV27 with TRBJ1-6, with D tentatively TRBD1 (6 bases). CDR1 is MNHEY, CDR2 SMNVEV, per germline (reference sequence). The CDR3 spans 14 residues. The germline V and J ends were trimmed by 6 bases and 7 bases, with 13 bases remaining between them. CDR3 bases: TGTGCCAGCAGACACAGGGAGGTCAATTCACCCCTCCACTTT. This codes for CASRHREVNSPLHF.

For this clonotype: One junction end does not reproduce the germline sequence, and a read error may be involved. The V gene is TRBV7-7, the J gene TRBJ2-5; 10 nucleotides line up with TRBD1. The germline CDR1 and CDR2 sequences are SSHAT and FNYEAQ (reference sequence). The CDR3 is 15 amino acids. CDR3 residues: CASSLGQGHRETQYF. The DNA of the CDR3 is TGTGCTAGCAGCTTGGGACAGGGGCATCGAGAGACCCAGTACTTC.

This clonotype was counted many times. CDR3 protein: CASSLGAGGNNEQFF. The CDR3 region has the DNA TGCGCCAGCAGCCTCGGGGCGGGAGGAAACAATGAGCAGTTCTTC. The J gene is TRBJ2-1, the V gene TRBV5-1; 8 positions agree with TRBD2. The V gene's germline CDR1 is SGHRS and CDR2 YFSETQ. V was pared by 4 bases and J by 5 bases, with 8 bases of the junction left unmatched. The CDR3 is 15 amino acids.

V is TRBV2 and J is TRBJ1-4, with D unresolved. Looked up from germline, CDR1 is SNHLY and CDR2 is FYNNEI. The CDR3 spans 14 residues. The germline V and J ends were trimmed by 6 bases and 4 bases, with 12 bases remaining between them. CDR3 protein: CASRIESVNEKLFF. CDR3 sequence (DNA): TGTGCCAGCAGAATTGAATCAGTTAATGAAAAACTGTTTTTT.

There are many counts of this clonotype. The rearrangement links TRBV28 to TRBJ2-3; the D gene could be TRBD1 or TRBD2 (5 bases each). Germline V gene lookup returns CDR1 MDHEN and CDR2 SYDVKM. Trimming took 3 bases from V and 1 from J, leaving 11 bases between them. CDR3 length: 15 amino acids. CDR3 loop: CASSFFVGGTDTQYF. CDR3 sequence (DNA): TGTGCCAGCAGTTTTTTCGTGGGGGGCACAGATACGCAGTATTTT.

Ten or more counts support this clonotype. The chain links TRBV5-1 to TRBJ2-1, with D perhaps assigned TRBD1 or TRBD2 (5 bases each). Trimming removed 4 bases at V and 6 bases at J, with 14 bases between. There are 14 residues in the CDR3. The V gene's germline CDR1 is SGHRS and CDR2 YFSETQ. CDR3 coding DNA: TGCGCCAGCAGCAAAGGGGAGAGGGGCAATGAGCAGTTCTTC. This codes for CASSKGERGNEQFF.

This clonotype was found a few times. The V gene is TRBV20-1, the J gene TRBJ2-7; D might be TRBD1 (5 bases). This CDR3 has 15 amino acids. Per the germline V gene, CDR1 is DFQATT and CDR2 is SNEGSKA (reference sequence). Trimming pared 6 bases from V and 3 bases from J, leaving 21 bases between. The CDR3 DNA follows: TGCAGTGCGACAGACCCACCGGGCGCCGGCTACGAGCAGTACTTC. This encodes CSATDPPGAGYEQYF.

This clonotype has more than one count but fewer than ten. The V call is TRBV7-6, the J call TRBJ2-3; 7 bases map to TRBD2. The CDR3 has 15 residues. The V gene end was trimmed by 4 bases and the J gene end by 7 bases; junction bases not matched to a gene: 11. Germline lookup yields CDR1 SGHVS and CDR2 FNYEAQ. The CDR3 protein is CASSSLGGWSNTQYF. The CDR3 nucleotides are TGTGCCAGCAGCTCCCTCGGGGGGTGGTCGAATACGCAGTATTTT.

This chain connects TRBV18 to TRBJ2-1; TRBD2 matches 7 bases. CDR1 and CDR2 (germline): KGHSH, LQKENI. The junction had 14 bases not matched to a gene; V was cut back by 6 bases and J by 0 bases. This CDR3 has 18 residues. The CDR3 DNA sequence: TGTGCCAGCTCCTCGACAGCCCCAGCGGGAACCTCCTACAATGAGCAGTTCTTC. Its protein product is CASSSTAPAGTSYNEQFF. The whole variable domain, remainder taken from reference TRBV18 and TRBJ2-1, is NAGVMQNPRHLVRRRGQEARLRCSPMKGHSHVYWYRQLPEEGLKFMVYLQKENIIDESGMPKERFSAEFPKEGPSILRIQQVVRGDSAAYFCASSSTAPAGTSYNEQFFGPGTRLTVL.

The genes are TRBV10-3 and TRBJ2-3, with 7 bases matching TRBD1. V was pared by 6 bases and J by 1 base, with 7 bases of the junction left unmatched. The CDR3 has 15 amino acids. The germline V gene has CDR1 ENHRY and CDR2 SYGVKD. The DNA for the CDR3 is TGTGCCATCAGCCCTTACGGACAGGGCACAGATACGCAGTATTTT. Translated, it gives CAISPYGQGTDTQYF.

The sample holds a few counts of this clonotype. The chain combines TRBV29-1 with TRBJ2-7; D call uncertain. The CDR3 runs to 12 residues. With 3 bases removed from V and 3 bases from J, the gap between germline ends came to 9 bases. Germline V gene lookup returns CDR1 SQVTM and CDR2 ANQGSEA. The CDR3 nucleotides read TGCAGCGTTGACGGCAGGAACTACGAGCAGTACTTC. Translation gives CSVDGRNYEQYF.

This clonotype was detected a few times. The chain uses TRBV7-6 and TRBJ1-3; no firm D call. The CDR3 covers 15 residues. V was clipped by 1 base and J by 0 bases, with 7 bases between them. Germline values: CDR1 SGHVS, CDR2 FNYEAQ. This chain's CDR3 is CASSLEEGSGNTIYF. The DNA for the CDR3 is TGTGCCAGCAGCTTAGAGGAGGGCTCTGGAAACACCATATATTTT.

The table lists this clonotype with a few counts. The rearrangement uses TRBV6-2 or TRBV6-3 and TRBJ2-7; D is perhaps TRBD2 (6 bases). V was trimmed by 2 bases and J by 2 bases, leaving 10 bases between them. Per the germline V gene, CDR1 is MNHEY and CDR2 is SVGEGT. CDR3 length: 14 residues. CDR3 amino acids: CASSYDRGTYEQYF. The CDR3 DNA follows: TGTGCCAGCAGTTACGATCGCGGGACCTACGAGCAGTACTTC.